These T cell receptor beta chains were read from a single sample in a study of blood T cell repertoires in COVID-19. The data were produced by immunoSEQ multiplex PCR, yet TCRdb's version contains in-frame clones alone and is incomplete. The sample records hundreds of thousands of clones, 87% being singletons. The sequenced sample was PBMCs or T cells enriched from blood (not recorded which). These receptor sequences come from a young woman who had recovered from COVID-19. Both conserved end residues are part of each CDR3. The D gene is left open where the match is weak. Size values are once, few and many counts, or a class for expanded clones, and some rows have none.

TRBD2,TRBV3-1/TRBV3-2,.,TRBJ2-5,TGTGCCAGCAGCCCCAGGGGCAGCGGGAGGGCCTGGGAGACCCAGTACTTC,CASSPRGSGRAWETQYF
TRBD1,TRBV10-3,.,TRBJ2-5,TGTGCCAGCGGGACAGGGGGCGTTCAAGAGACCCAGTACTTC,CASGTGGVQETQYF
TRBD1,TRBV19,.,TRBJ1-4,TGTGCCAGTAGTGACAGGGGGGCTGAAAAACTGTTTTTT,CASSDRGAEKLFF
TRBD2,TRBV7-3,.,TRBJ2-3,TGTGCCAGCAGCCCATACGGGGGGGACACAGATACGCAGTATTTT,CASSPYGGDTDTQYF
TRBD1,TRBV9,.,TRBJ2-5,TGTGCCAGCAGCGTAGGGTCAGGGGGTTCAGAGACCCAGTACTTC,CASSVGSGGSETQYF
.,TRBV5-1,.,TRBJ1-1,TGCGCCAGCAGCTCGGTCGGACAGAGCAACACTGAAGCTTTCTTT,CASSSVGQSNTEAFF
TRBD2,TRBV7-3,.,TRBJ2-3,TGTGCCAGCAGCCAACTCGGGGGGGCTAGCACAGATACGCAGTATTTT,CASSQLGGASTDTQYF
.,TRBV6-5,.,TRBJ2-3,TGTGCCAGCAGGGGGACTAGCACAGATACGCAGTATTTT,CASRGTSTDTQYF
TRBD1,TRBV27,.,TRBJ1-2,TGTGCCAGCAGTTTATCTCGGGACAGGGTCGAAAATGGCTACACCTTC,CASSLSRDRVENGYTF
.,TRBV25-1,.,TRBJ2-7,TGTGCCAGCAGTGAAAACTGGGGCCTGTACTTC,CASSENWGLYF
TRBD2,TRBV4-2,.,TRBJ2-3,TGTGCCAGCAGCCAAGAACTAGCGGTTGGCACAGATACGCAGTATTTT,CASSQELAVGTDTQYF
TRBD1,TRBV9,.,TRBJ1-1,TGTGCCAGCAGCCGCGGACAGGAGAACACTGAAGCTTTCTTT,CASSRGQENTEAFF
.,TRBV5-1,.,TRBJ1-1,TGCGCCAGCCAGCTGCAGGGTAACACTGAAGCTTTCTTT,CASQLQGNTEAFF
.,TRBV3-1/TRBV3-2,.,TRBJ2-1,TGTGCCAGCAGCTCAAGACTTGACAATGAGCAGTTCTTC,CASSSRLDNEQFF
.,TRBV5-4,.,TRBJ1-1,TGTGCCAGCAGCTTGTACGGGTCCGCTGAAGCTTTCTTT,CASSLYGSAEAFF
.,TRBV20-1,.,TRBJ1-5,TGCAGTGCTAGTGCAGGGGTCGGCAATCAGCCCCAGCATTTT,CSASAGVGNQPQHF
TRBD2,TRBV9,few,TRBJ2-1,TGTGCCAGCCGCCTAGCGGGGGGGTCCCCTTTGGGCAATGAGCAGTTCTTC,CASRLAGGSPLGNEQFF
TRBD2,TRBV27,few,TRBJ2-2,TGTGCCAGCAGTTGGGGACTAGCGGCCACCGGGGAGCTGTTTTTT,CASSWGLAATGELFF
TRBD1,TRBV10-1,.,TRBJ1-4,TGCGCCAGCAGCCCGGGACAGGTCGGCGAAAAACTGTTTTTT,CASSPGQVGEKLFF
TRBD1,TRBV5-1,.,TRBJ1-1,TGCGCCAGCAGACTGGACAGGGCTGAAGCTTTCTTT,CASRLDRAEAFF
TRBD1,TRBV29-1,.,TRBJ2-7,TGCAGCGTTGAAGTGGGGGACAGAGCCTCCTACGAGCAGTACTTC,CSVEVGDRASYEQYF
.,TRBV4-2,.,TRBJ1-4,TGTGCCAGCAGCCAAGATCCCGGGGTTATTAATGAAAAACTGTTTTTT,CASSQDPGVINEKLFF
.,TRBV6-6,once,TRBJ2-1,TGTGCCAGCAGAGACTTGAGCTCCTACAATGAGCAGTTCTTC,CASRDLSSYNEQFF
.,TRBV18,.,TRBJ2-5,TGTGCCAGCTCACTTTCACAAGAGACCCAGTACTTC,CASSLSQETQYF
.,TRBV21-1,.,TRBJ2-3,TGTGCCAGCAGCAAACGCGATACAGGGCAGCGATATACGCAGTATTTT,CASSKRDTGQRYTQYF
.,TRBV7-2,.,TRBJ2-7,TGTGCCAGCAGCCCCTCTAGCTTTGAATACGAGCAGTACTTC,CASSPSSFEYEQYF
TRBD1,TRBV10-3,once,TRBJ1-2,TGTGCCATCAGTAAGACAGGGGGTGGCTACACCTTC,CAISKTGGGYTF
TRBD1,TRBV5-6,.,TRBJ2-5,TGTGCCAGCAGCAAAGGGACAGGGCGAGAAACCCAGTACTTC,CASSKGTGRETQYF
TRBD1,TRBV3-1/TRBV3-2,.,TRBJ1-3,TGTGCCAGCACCCACCTTTCGCGACAGGGAAAAGCTGGAAACACCATATATTTT,CASTHLSRQGKAGNTIYF
TRBD1,TRBV7-6,once,TRBJ2-3,TGTGCCAGCAGCAAATGGACAGGGAGCACAGATACGCAGTATTTT,CASSKWTGSTDTQYF
TRBD1,TRBV10-3,.,TRBJ1-1,TGTGCCATCAGTGTGGAGAAGACAGGGCCCACCTGGAGGGCTTTCTTT,CAISVEKTGPTWRAFF
TRBD1,TRBV7-3,.,TRBJ2-1,TGTGCCAGCAGCTTTGCCAGGGGGAATGAGCAGTTCTTC,CASSFARGNEQFF
TRBD2,TRBV13,.,TRBJ2-7,TGTGCCAGCAGCTTAGGACTAGCGGCCTACGAGCAGTACTTC,CASSLGLAAYEQYF
TRBD1,TRBV30,.,TRBJ1-2,TGTGCCTGGAACCGGGACAGGCCCTATGGCTACACCTTC,CAWNRDRPYGYTF